This T cell receptor (beta chain) was identified during a study of cytomegalovirus exposure and HLA in healthy donors. Study at large: The roughly 120 validation repertoires used the same platform as the roughly 720 first-cohort repertoires (as reported by a later analysis). General study findings and limits: Reported performance of the classifier showed diagnosis of cytomegalovirus status with high specificity and sensitivity. The investigators catalogued some 150 TCR beta chains as cytomegalovirus-associated.

As for this clone: The antigen is not known.

The CDR3 covers 19 residues. Germline V lookup: CDR1 KGHSH, CDR2 LQKENI. V shed 6 bases and J shed 2 bases, with 25 bases lying between them. Profiled with immunoSEQ multiplex PCR; TCRdb holds only in-frame clones, not every one. The sample has over 200,000 clones, 80% to 90% seen once. The receptor comes from a woman younger than 30 in good health and CMV-seropositive. The source material was PBMCs. V and J are TRBV18 and TRBJ2-2; possible D gene TRBD1, 6 bases. The CDR3 loop is CASSGPGQSILINTGELFF. CDR3 bases: TGTGCCAGCTCGGGGCCAGGACAGAGTATCCTGATTAACACCGGGGAGCTGTTTTTT.